Below, 26 T cell receptor beta chains from the same sample are listed, as sequenced in a study of blood T cell repertoires in COVID-19. Clones were sequenced by immunoSEQ multiplex PCR, and TCRdb holds only the in-frame ones, with some missing. This table holds fewer than 200,000 clones, approximately 80% found once. Sequencing was carried out using PBMCs or T cells enriched from blood (not recorded which). These receptors originate from a man aged 45-65 years who had recovered from COVID-19.

This clone was seen only once. The chain has TRBV9 and TRBJ2-3, with D uncertain. This CDR3 is 13 amino acids long. Trimming removed 1 base from V and 3 bases from J, with 6 bases in between. Germline V gene sequence: CDR1 SGDLS, CDR2 YYNGEE. The CDR3 is CASSVSKTDTQYF. CDR3 sequence (DNA): TGTGCCAGCAGCGTAAGCAAAACAGATACGCAGTATTTT.

V is TRBV18 and J is TRBJ1-2, with 7 bases fitting TRBD1. The CDR3 consists of 12 residues. Germline V gene sequence: CDR1 KGHSH, CDR2 LQKENI. The V and J ends lost 3 bases and 11 bases, in that order; junction bases with no gene match: 6. The CDR3 region is CASSPRDRVYTF. The CDR3 region has the DNA TGTGCCAGCTCACCTCGAGACAGGGTTTACACCTTC.

J is TRBJ1-4 and V is TRBV6-5, with D perhaps matching TRBD1 (5 bases). The CDR3 runs to 16 residues. CDR1 MNHEY and CDR2 SVGAGI come from the germline V gene. Trimming removed 2 bases from V and 3 bases from J, with 13 bases in between. CDR3 nucleotide sequence: TGTGCCAGCAGTTACCTTTCGCCCAGGGCTAATGAAAAACTGTTTTTT. Protein sequence: CASSYLSPRANEKLFF.

V gene TRBV10-3 combines with J gene TRBJ1-2; D is perhaps TRBD1 (6 bases). Trimming left V 0 bases short and J 1 base short, with 9 bases between. This CDR3 contains 15 residues. Germline assignment: CDR1 ENHRY and CDR2 SYGVKD. The CDR3 spells CAISESQGYNYGYTF. CDR3 coding DNA: TGTGCCATCAGTGAGTCCCAGGGGTATAACTATGGCTACACCTTC.

The chain couples TRBV4-1 to TRBJ1-2, with D perhaps TRBD1 (6 bases). V lost 3 bases and J 2 bases, leaving 19 bases between the germline ends. This CDR3 contains 17 residues. CDR1 is MGHRA and CDR2 is YSYEKL in the germline V gene. The CDR3 nucleotides read TGCGCCAGCAGCCACCTAACGGTGGGCAGGGGCAACTATGGCTACACCTTC. Its translation: CASSHLTVGRGNYGYTF.

The table lists this clone with a few counts. The V call is TRBV5-8, the J call TRBJ1-4, with TRBD1 matching 7 bases. V lost 3 bases, J lost 7 bases, and 9 bases stayed unmatched. Germline loops: CDR1 SGHTS, CDR2 YDEGEE. The CDR3 covers 15 residues. DNA of the CDR3: TGTGCCAGCAGCTGGGGAAGGGGGCAAAGTGAAAAACTGTTTTTT. It codes for CASSWGRGQSEKLFF.

This sequence joins TRBV6-5 and TRBJ1-1; 7 positions match TRBD1. Germline V CDR1 and CDR2: MNHEY, SVGAGI. The V and J ends lost 6 bases and 0 bases, in that order; junction bases with no gene match: 4. The CDR3 loop spans 14 amino acids. CDR3 sequence: CASSFDRVNTEAFF. CDR3 bases: TGTGCCAGCAGCTTTGACAGGGTGAACACTGAAGCTTTCTTT.

V usage is TRBV12-5 and J usage is TRBJ1-6; 8 nucleotides agree with TRBD1. Germline CDR1 and CDR2: LGHNT and FRNRAP. The CDR3 consists of 15 residues. The J segment lost 10 bases and the V segment lost 6 bases, leaving 11 bases of the junction unmatched. CDR3 DNA: TGTGCTAGTGGGGAAAACCAGGGGGCAAGGTCACCCCTCCACTTT. It codes for CASGENQGARSPLHF. The full variable domain, rest sourced from reference TRBV12-5 and TRBJ1-6, is DARVTQTPRHKVTEMGQEVTMRCQPILGHNTVFWYRQTMMQGLELLAYFRNRAPLDDSGMPKDRFSAEMPDATLATLKIQPSEPRDSAVYFCASGENQGARSPLHFGNGTRLTVT.

The chain has TRBV18 and TRBJ2-1; TRBD2 matches at 7 bases. Germline CDR1 is KGHSH and CDR2 is LQKENI. The V gene end was trimmed by 3 bases and the J gene end by 7 bases; junction bases not matched to a gene: 15. The CDR3 is made up of 17 amino acids. CDR3 DNA sequence: TGTGCCAGCTCACCGGGAGCGGGAACCCCCGGCAATAATGAGCAGTTCTTC. Protein: CASSPGAGTPGNNEQFF.

The count of this clone is one. This sequence joins TRBV3-1 (or the pseudogene TRBV3-2) and TRBJ1-4; the D is unclear. This CDR3 comprises 18 residues. Germline-derived CDR1 and CDR2 are LGHDT and YNNKEL (reference sequence). Trimming pared 0 bases from V and 8 bases from J, leaving 22 bases between. CDR3 loop: CASSQDLGGGRFWEKLFF. The CDR3 nucleotides read TGTGCCAGCAGCCAAGATCTTGGAGGAGGGAGGTTTTGGGAAAAACTGTTTTTT.

The chain recombines TRBV5-6 with TRBJ1-5; D possibly corresponds to TRBD1 (6 bases). The germline CDR1 and CDR2 sequences are SGHDT and YYEEEE. The CDR3 is 14 amino acids. Between the trimmed V and J ends, which lost 2 bases and 3 bases, there was a span of 9 bases. This chain's CDR3 is CASSLGQINQPQHF. The CDR3 bases are TGTGCCAGCAGCTTAGGACAGATCAATCAGCCCCAGCATTTT.

This clone was seen a few times. J is TRBJ2-3 and V is TRBV29-1; 9 bases map to TRBD2. The V gene's germline CDR1 is SQVTM and CDR2 ANQGSEA. This CDR3 region has 15 residues. The trim removed 0 bases at V and 2 bases at J, leaving 3 bases unmatched. The CDR3 bases are TGCAGCGTTGAAGATGAGCGGGGGGACACAGATACGCAGTATTTT. Its protein is CSVEDERGDTDTQYF.

This clone was counted a single time. V is TRBV19 and J is TRBJ1-2, with D unclear. V was shortened by 1 base and J by 5 bases, with 20 bases between the two germline ends. There are 17 residues in the CDR3. Looked up from germline, CDR1 is LNHDA and CDR2 is SQIVND (reference sequence). The CDR3 region has the DNA TGTGCCAGTAGTATAGGTATGAGTGGTCCTACCTTGTATGGCTACACCTTC. This sequence encodes CASSIGMSGPTLYGYTF.

In its sample, this clone was seen once. This chain uses TRBV7-9 with TRBJ1-2, with D maybe TRBD1 (6 bases). Trimming took off 5 bases at V and 4 bases at J, with 8 bases between the two ends. There are 12 residues in the CDR3. Germline CDR1 and CDR2: SEHNR and FQNEAQ (reference sequence). This chain's CDR3 is CASSPTGYGYTF. CDR3 in DNA: TGTGCCAGCAGCCCGACAGGCTATGGCTACACCTTC. The whole variable domain, remainder taken from reference TRBV7-9 and TRBJ1-2, is DTGVSQNPRHKITKRGQNVTFRCDPISEHNRLYWYRQTLGQGPEFLTYFQNEAQLEKSRLLSDRFSAERPKGSFSTLEIQRTEQGDSAMYLCASSPTGYGYTFGSGTRLTVV.

This chain links TRBV6-6 with TRBJ1-6; no firm D call. This CDR3 is 15 amino acids long. From germline, CDR1 is MNHNY and CDR2 SVGAGI (reference sequence). V dropped 7 bases and J dropped 0 bases, with 10 bases sitting between them. CDR3 nucleotides: TGTGCCAGCAAAGAGGGAAGCTCCTATAATTCACCCCTCCACTTT. Amino acids: CASKEGSSYNSPLHF.

The rearrangement joins TRBV5-4 to TRBJ2-3; 10 positions match TRBD1. The V segment lost 3 bases and the J segment 5 bases; nucleotides outside the gene matches: 6. Germline values: CDR1 SGHNT, CDR2 YYREEE (reference sequence). The length of the CDR3 is 15 residues. The CDR3 spells CASSYRQGAGDTQYF. DNA for the CDR3: TGTGCCAGCAGCTATAGACAGGGGGCCGGAGATACGCAGTATTTT.

This clone showed up just once. The rearrangement joins TRBV27 to TRBJ1-1; TRBD1 aligns across 12 bases. CDR1 MNHEY and CDR2 SMNVEV come from the germline V gene (reference sequence). The CDR3 has 17 residues. With 3 bases clipped from V and 4 bases from J, the junction kept 9 bases outside the gene matches. Written as DNA, the CDR3 is TGTGCCAGCAGTTTCCCTGGGACAGGGGGCCTGGGCACTGAAGCTTTCTTT. Its protein product is CASSFPGTGGLGTEAFF.

This chain joins TRBV9 and TRBJ2-2; 7 bases fit TRBD1. The CDR3 contains 14 residues. Germline V gene sequence: CDR1 SGDLS, CDR2 YYNGEE. V trimming: 3 bases; J trimming: 1 base; junction bases outside the gene matches: 0. In nucleotides, the CDR3 is TGTGCCAGCAGCGGACAGGGGAACACCGGGGAGCTGTTTTTT. It encodes CASSGQGNTGELFF.

The chain carries TRBV30 and TRBJ2-5; maybe TRBD2 (7 bases). Trimming removed 0 bases from V and 3 bases from J, with 11 bases in between. The CDR3 contains 14 residues. CDR1 is GTSNPN, CDR2 SVGIG, per germline (reference sequence). CDR3 sequence reads: CAWSVQGGEETQYF. The CDR3, as DNA: TGTGCCTGGAGTGTACAAGGGGGGGAAGAGACCCAGTACTTC.

The rearrangement uses TRBV6-5 and TRBJ1-6; maybe TRBD1 (6 bases). The CDR3 length is 16 residues. Germline assignment: CDR1 MNHEY and CDR2 SVGAGI. Trimming left V 2 bases short and J 8 bases short, with 16 bases between. CDR3 nucleotides: TGTGCCAGCAGTTACCTCCCAGGGGCCAGGGATTCACCCCTCCACTTT. This codes for CASSYLPGARDSPLHF.

The CDR3 protein is CASSLSGAGGGEQYF. CDR3 nucleotide sequence: TGTGCCAGCAGTCTAAGCGGGGCAGGCGGGGGAGAGCAGTACTTC. This rearrangement joins TRBV6-5 to TRBJ2-7; 7 nucleotides agree with TRBD2. This CDR3 comprises 15 residues. V lost 5 bases and J lost 7; bases outside the gene matches: 14. Germline-derived CDR1 and CDR2 are MNHEY and SVGAGI.

This clone was counted a single time. This CDR3 reads CASRLGTSAETQYF. CDR3 coding DNA: TGTGCCAGCAGATTGGGGACATCCGCCGAGACCCAGTACTTC. The chain has TRBV27 and TRBJ2-5, with D possibly TRBD1 on 6 matching bases. This CDR3 region has 14 residues. Trimming removed 6 bases from V and 5 bases from J, with 16 bases in between. The germline V gene encodes CDR1 MNHEY and CDR2 SMNVEV (reference sequence).

The chain uses TRBV9 and TRBJ2-2, with TRBD1 matching 9 bases. The J segment lost 6 bases and the V segment lost 2 bases, leaving 5 bases of the junction unmatched. CDR3 size: 15 residues. The germline V gene encodes CDR1 SGDLS and CDR2 YYNGEE. The CDR3 DNA sequence: TGTGCCAGCAGCGTTGGACAGGGGAAGGCCGGGGAGCTGTTTTTT. Translation gives CASSVGQGKAGELFF.

The chain employs TRBV20-1 and TRBJ1-2; D not certain. Germline CDR1 and CDR2: DFQATT and SNEGSKA (reference sequence). V lost 3 bases and J lost 8, with 19 bases in between. The CDR3 covers 14 residues. Here the CDR3 DNA reads TGCAGTGCTAGTACCCTCCTGGCAGGTGGCGGCTACACCTTC. Its translation: CSASTLLAGGGYTF.

The chain combines TRBV27 with TRBJ1-1; D gene ambiguous. The V and J ends lost 3 bases and 2 bases respectively, with 10 bases between them. The V gene's germline CDR1 is MNHEY and CDR2 SMNVEV (reference sequence). This CDR3 is 14 amino acids long. In nucleotides, the CDR3 is TGTGCCAGCAGTTTTCTCGGGGAAAACACTGAAGCTTTCTTT. It encodes CASSFLGENTEAFF.

As regards this clone: The identical CDR3 is also encoded by other nucleotide sequences in the sample. V and J are TRBV18 and TRBJ1-1; 9 bases map to TRBD1. This CDR3 spans 13 amino acids. Per germline, CDR1 KGHSH and CDR2 LQKENI. The J segment lost 5 bases and the V segment lost 3 bases, leaving 1 base of the junction unmatched. DNA for the CDR3: TGTGCCAGCTCACCCGGACAGGGGACTGAAGCTTTCTTT. It specifies CASSPGQGTEAFF. Using reference TRBV18 and TRBJ1-1 for the parts outside the CDR3, the full variable domain is NAGVMQNPRHLVRRRGQEARLRCSPMKGHSHVYWYRQLPEEGLKFMVYLQKENIIDESGMPKERFSAEFPKEGPSILRIQQVVRGDSAAYFCASSPGQGTEAFFGQGTRLTVV.